Listed below are T cell receptor beta chains from one sample, sequenced in a study of graft-versus-host responses after intestinal transplantation. Only in-frame clones appear in the TCRdb table, and some are missing; sequencing was by immunoSEQ multiplex PCR. The sample has about 15,000 clones; about two thirds are singletons. The input for sequencing was ileum tissue, taken around 720 days after intestinal transplantation. These receptors all stem from a human patient who received an intestinal transplant, so some T cells may come from the graft donor. CDR3s include the opening cysteine and the closing phenylalanine or tryptophan. D genes are given only for firm matches. Clone size is stated in some rows and not others, as once, few, many or a class when expanded.

clone size	V gene	J gene	D gene	CDR3 DNA	CDR3 protein
few	TRBV15	TRBJ2-2	TRBD2	TGTGCCACCAGCAGAGGAAGGCTAGCGGGGGCAACCGGGGAGCTGTTTTTT	CATSRGRLAGATGELFF
once	TRBV15	TRBJ2-5	TRBD1	TGTGCCACCAGCAGAGGGACCGGGACAGTTAACCAAGAGACCCAGTACTTC	CATSRGTGTVNQETQYF
-	TRBV6-6	TRBJ1-1	-	TGTGCCAGCGGTACCGTACTTTCGGACACTGAAGCTTTCTTT	CASGTVLSDTEAFF
-	TRBV16	TRBJ1-2	-	TGTGCCAGCAGCCGGCGGATCGTTAGAAAGACCTATGGCTACACCTTC	CASSRRIVRKTYGYTF
-	TRBV5-1	TRBJ1-2	TRBD1	TGCGCCAGCAGCTTGGCCCCCAAAATAACAGGGGAAGGCTACACCTTC	CASSLAPKITGEGYTF
-	TRBV6-1	TRBJ2-7	-	TGTGCCAGCAGCCCGTGGTGGGGGCACTCCTACGAGCAGTACTTC	CASSPWWGHSYEQYF
-	TRBV7-9	TRBJ2-7	-	TGTGCCAGCAGCACAATGACACAGGGTAAGCAGTACTTC	CASSTMTQGKQYF
few	TRBV6-6	TRBJ2-2	TRBD2	TGTGCCAGCAGTTACTCGGCGGGAGACACCGGGGAGCTGTTTTTT	CASSYSAGDTGELFF
-	TRBV1	TRBJ2-7	-	TGCACCAGCAGCCAAGATATGGGAACCGGGGGACCCCGGTTC	CTSSQDMGTGGPRF
-	TRBV7-9	TRBJ1-5	-	TGTGCCAGCAGCCCTGGGGGGCGGGGGATGGAGCCCCAGCATTTT	CASSPGGRGMEPQHF
-	TRBV5-1	TRBJ2-5	TRBD2	TGCGCCAGCAGCTTAGTCGGGACTAGCGGGGGGCGAGGAGAGACCCAGTACTTC	CASSLVGTSGGRGETQYF
-	TRBV7-7	TRBJ2-2	-	TGTGCCAGCAGCTTAGGTCGGGGGCAGGACACCGGGGAGCTGTTTTTT	CASSLGRGQDTGELFF
-	TRBV6-5	TRBJ1-1	TRBD1	TGTGCCAGCAGACCACGGGGACAGGGGCACACTGAAGCTTTCTTT	CASRPRGQGHTEAFF
few	TRBV13	TRBJ1-1	-	TGTGCCAGCAGTTTGGCGAGGGCCTACACTGAAGCTTTCTTT	CASSLARAYTEAFF
medium-sized	TRBV7-9	TRBJ2-2	-	TGTGCCAGCAGCTTAAAATCGGACACCGGGGAGCTGTTTTTT	CASSLKSDTGELFF
-	TRBV27	TRBJ1-1	-	TGTGCCAGCAGTTTACAGGGGAACACTGAAGCTTTCTTT	CASSLQGNTEAFF
-	TRBV7-8	TRBJ1-5	-	TGTGCCAGCAGCGACAGGAACGGCAATCAGCCCCAGCATTTT	CASSDRNGNQPQHF
-	TRBV19	TRBJ2-3	TRBD1	TGTGCCAGTAGTCGACAGGGTATCGATACGCAGTATTTT	CASSRQGIDTQYF
-	TRBV7-9	TRBJ1-1	-	TGTGCCAGCCGGAGAATGAACACTGAAGCTTTCTTT	CASRRMNTEAFF
-	TRBV11-2	TRBJ2-7	-	TGTGCCAGCAGCTTGGGAAGTCTGTACGAGCAGTACTTC	CASSLGSLYEQYF
-	TRBV11-3	TRBJ2-2	TRBD1	TGTGCCAGCCAATGGACAGGGGCCGGGGAGCTGTTTTTT	CASQWTGAGELFF
-	TRBV14	TRBJ2-1	-	TGTGCCAGCAGCCAAGATAGGTACTTGGGGGTAGCGCCCGGCAGTGAGCAGTTCTTC	CASSQDRYLGVAPGSEQFF
medium-sized	TRBV7-9	TRBJ1-4	-	TGTGCCAGCAGCTTATCGGGGGCCCCGCATGAACTGTTTTTT	CASSLSGAPHELFF
-	TRBV2	TRBJ2-5	TRBD1	TGTGCCAGCAGCAATACAGGGGTAGAGACCCAGTACTTC	CASSNTGVETQYF
-	TRBV30	TRBJ2-5	-	TGTGCCTGGAGCCTGTCAATGGAGACCCAGTACTTC	CAWSLSMETQYF
few	TRBV28	TRBJ2-3	-	TGTGCCAGCAGTTGGGAAGGTTGGTGGGGCTACAACACAGATACGCAGTATTTT	CASSWEGWWGYNTDTQYF
few	TRBV28	TRBJ2-5	-	TGTGCCAGCAGACCCACATGGGGAGAGACCCAGTACTTC	CASRPTWGETQYF
medium-sized	TRBV7-2	TRBJ1-2	-	TGTGCCAGCAGCTTATGGGGGAACTATGGCTACACCTTC	CASSLWGNYGYTF
few	TRBV2	TRBJ2-7	-	TGTGCCAGCCGCGGGGCAGGGACTTCCTACGAGCAGTACTTC	CASRGAGTSYEQYF